The 28 T cell receptor beta chains below all came from one sample that was sequenced in a study of blood T cell repertoires in COVID-19. The protocol was immunoSEQ multiplex PCR, while the TCRdb copy is restricted to in-frame clones and leaves out a portion. The sample records roughly 200,000 clones, 70% to 90% being singletons. Input material: peripheral blood. These TCRs come from a human donor with active or convalescent COVID-19. The donor label of this sample is uncertain.

V and J are TRBV7-2 and TRBJ2-3, with D maybe TRBD2 (7 bases). CDR3 length: 15 amino acids. Per the germline V gene, CDR1 is SGHTA and CDR2 is FQGNSA. V dropped 2 bases and J dropped 5 bases, with 14 bases sitting between them. The CDR3 here is CASSLRRGRGDTQYF. CDR3 coding DNA: TGTGCCAGCAGCTTAAGGCGGGGGCGGGGAGATACGCAGTATTTT.

The J gene is TRBJ2-2, the V gene TRBV11-3, with a possible D match to TRBD2 (6 bases). V lost 5 bases to trimming and J lost 7 bases, with 20 bases between them. The CDR3 has 16 residues. Germline V CDR1 and CDR2: SGHNT, YENEEA. The CDR3 region is CASSEEGWGASGELFF. CDR3 nucleotides: TGTGCCAGCAGCGAGGAGGGATGGGGCGCCAGCGGGGAGCTGTTTTTT.

This clone has only one observation. The genes are TRBV5-4 and TRBJ2-2; TRBD2 matches at 11 bases. V lost 4 bases to trimming and J lost 3 bases; unmatched junction nucleotides: 5. The germline gives CDR1 SGHNT, CDR2 YYREEE (reference sequence). The CDR3 is 16 amino acids. For the CDR3, the DNA is TGTGCCAGCAGCCCCTTAGCGGGAGGGGACACCGGGGAGCTGTTTTTT. The encoded protein is CASSPLAGGDTGELFF.

The chain has TRBV18 and TRBJ1-1, with TRBD1 identical over 7 bases. The trim removed 4 bases at V and 0 bases at J, leaving 5 bases unmatched. This CDR3 contains 15 residues. Germline loops: CDR1 KGHSH, CDR2 LQKENI. CDR3 bases: TGTGCCAGCTCACAGGGACAGCTTATGAACACTGAAGCTTTCTTT. This encodes CASSQGQLMNTEAFF.

The chain has TRBV7-3 and TRBJ2-1, with a weak D call TRBD2 (6 bases). Germline V CDR1 and CDR2: SGHTA, FQGTGA. CDR3 size: 15 residues. V was pared by 7 bases and J by 0 bases, with 13 bases between. CDR3: CASTHEEGSYNEQFF. Here the CDR3 DNA reads TGTGCCAGCACCCACGAGGAGGGCTCCTACAATGAGCAGTTCTTC.

V is TRBV6-4 and J is TRBJ1-2; possible D gene TRBD1, 5 bases. V lost 6 bases and J lost 8, with 16 bases in between. The CDR3 spans 13 residues. Germline V lookup: CDR1 MRHNA, CDR2 SNTAGT. The DNA of the CDR3 is TGTGCCAGCAGCCCAACCCTTGGGGCGGGCTACACCTTC. As protein: CASSPTLGAGYTF.

This clone showed up just once. The chain links TRBV10-3 to TRBJ1-2, with 12 bases matching TRBD1. The V gene end was trimmed by 6 bases and the J gene end by 8 bases; junction bases not matched to a gene: 13. Germline CDR1 and CDR2: ENHRY and SYGVKD. The CDR3 length is 16 residues. DNA of the CDR3: TGTGCCATCAGGGGGACAGGGGGCGAATCAGTCAGAGGCTACACCTTC. Translating gives CAIRGTGGESVRGYTF.

This clone is a singleton in its sample. The chain is built from TRBV7-9 and TRBJ1-6; D is uncertain. The V end lost 3 bases, the J end lost 7 bases, and 10 bases lay between the germline ends. Germline V gene sequence: CDR1 SEHNR, CDR2 FQNEAQ (reference sequence). This CDR3 has 14 residues. This CDR3 is CASSFSQTNSPLHF. DNA for the CDR3: TGTGCCAGCAGCTTTTCACAGACAAATTCACCCCTCCACTTT.

This clone was observed a handful of times. The chain uses TRBV12-5 and TRBJ2-2, with TRBD1 identical over 9 bases. This CDR3 comprises 18 residues. CDR1 and CDR2 (germline): LGHNT, FRNRAP. J gave up 5 bases and V 0 bases, and 10 bases lay outside the gene matches. The CDR3 loop is CASGLVGIGTGRTGELFF. CDR3 nucleotides: TGTGCTAGTGGTTTGGTAGGAATAGGGACAGGGAGAACCGGGGAGCTGTTTTTT.

The CDR3 DNA sequence: TGTGCCAGCAGGTCCACCCAGGGGGACGGCTCCTACAATGAGCAGTTCTTC. This encodes CASRSTQGDGSYNEQFF. V is TRBV9 and J is TRBJ2-1; 7 bases line up with TRBD1. CDR1 is SGDLS, CDR2 YYNGEE, per germline. CDR3 length: 17 residues. V shed 5 bases and J 0 bases; nucleotides not matched to a gene: 11.

This chain joins TRBV28 and TRBJ1-2; D perhaps matches TRBD1 (5 bases). This CDR3 is built from 14 residues. V lost 2 bases to trimming and J lost 1 base, with 8 bases between them. Looked up from germline, CDR1 is MDHEN and CDR2 is SYDVKM. CDR3 sequence reads: CASSLTGGNYGYTF. Here the CDR3 DNA reads TGTGCCAGCAGTTTAACAGGCGGTAACTATGGCTACACCTTC.

V is TRBV7-3 and J is TRBJ2-7, with a possible D match to TRBD2 (6 bases). The germline V gene has CDR1 SGHTA and CDR2 FQGTGA. The germline V and J ends were trimmed by 2 bases and 3 bases, with 14 bases remaining between them. The CDR3 loop spans 15 amino acids. The CDR3 region has the DNA TGTGCCAGCAGCTTACAAGGAGGAGGGAACTACGAGCAGTACTTC. Its translation: CASSLQGGGNYEQYF.

The genes are TRBV24-1 and TRBJ1-2; no clear D. V lost 6 bases to trimming and J lost 5 bases, with 15 bases between them. The CDR3 is made up of 14 amino acids. Germline assignment: CDR1 KGHDR and CDR2 SFDVKD. The CDR3 reads CATSSDSPGYGYTF. For the CDR3, the DNA is TGTGCCACCAGTTCTGACTCTCCGGGGTATGGCTACACCTTC.

This CDR3 reads CASSLGSGDPYEQYF. CDR3 nucleotides: TGTGCCAGCAGCTTAGGTAGCGGGGACCCCTACGAGCAGTACTTC. The gene calls are TRBV7-2 and TRBJ2-7; 8 bases are a match to TRBD2. With V trimmed by 1 base and J by 2 bases, 4 bases remained unmatched. CDR1 is SGHTA and CDR2 is FQGNSA in the germline V gene. This CDR3 has 15 residues. Full variable domain (missing parts from reference TRBV7-2 and TRBJ2-7): GAGVSQSPSNKVTEKGKDVELRCDPISGHTALYWYRQSLGQGLEFLIYFQGNSAPDKSGLPSDRFSAERTGGSVSTLTIQRTQQEDSAVYLCASSLGSGDPYEQYFGPGTRLTVT.

The V and J genes are TRBV6-5 and TRBJ2-7; possibly TRBD1 for D (5 bases). This CDR3 region has 13 residues. Germline lookup yields CDR1 MNHEY and CDR2 SVGAGI. Trimming removed 6 bases at V and 3 bases at J, with 12 bases between. The CDR3 sequence is CASRNTGNYEQYF. In DNA form, the CDR3 reads TGTGCCAGCAGGAATACAGGAAACTACGAGCAGTACTTC.

The chain couples TRBV28 to TRBJ1-4; 7 bases align to TRBD1. Germline-derived CDR1 and CDR2 are MDHEN and SYDVKM. The CDR3 totals 15 residues. V dropped 2 bases and J dropped 3; count of bases not matched to a gene: 3. CDR3 bases: TGTGCCAGCAGTTTAGGTGGACAGGCTAATGAAAAACTGTTTTTT. It is translated as CASSLGGQANEKLFF.

The gene calls are TRBV9 and TRBJ2-1; TRBD1 aligns across 7 bases. V lost 3 bases, J lost 1 base, and 4 bases stayed unmatched. Germline CDR1 reads SGDLS; CDR2 reads YYNGEE. The CDR3 runs 15 residues. The CDR3 sequence is CASSDSGGSYNEQFF. The CDR3 DNA reads as TGTGCCAGCAGCGATTCAGGGGGATCCTACAATGAGCAGTTCTTC.

The chain uses TRBV5-5 and TRBJ1-4; TRBD1 matches 10 bases. V trimming: 0 bases; J trimming: 5 bases; junction bases outside the gene matches: 4. The CDR3 length is 16 residues. The germline gives CDR1 SGHKS, CDR2 YYEKEE (reference sequence). The CDR3 DNA follows: TGTGCCAGCAGCTTGGGCGGACAGGGGGGGAATGAAAAACTGTTTTTT. It encodes CASSLGGQGGNEKLFF.

The chain recombines TRBV5-1 with TRBJ2-7; the D gene is possibly TRBD2 (6 bases). Germline loops: CDR1 SGHRS, CDR2 YFSETQ. The CDR3 is 15 residues long. With 8 bases removed from V and 4 bases from J, the gap between germline ends came to 22 bases. Here the CDR3 reads CASAWEAGRRYEQYF. CDR3 in DNA: TGCGCCAGTGCTTGGGAGGCAGGGCGTCGGTACGAGCAGTACTTC.

The chain joins TRBV13 to TRBJ2-3, with 16 bases matching TRBD2. Germline assignment: CDR1 PRHDT and CDR2 FYEKMQ (reference sequence). Unmatched junction bases numbered 3, after V lost 3 bases and J lost 12 bases. The CDR3 runs to 14 residues. In DNA form, the CDR3 reads TGTGCCAGCAGCTTGGGGACTAGCGGGAGGGTTCAGTATTTT. It specifies CASSLGTSGRVQYF.

This clone was detected only once. The chain links TRBV6-4 to TRBJ1-5; D ambiguous. Germline lookup yields CDR1 MRHNA and CDR2 SNTAGT. Trimming removed 3 bases at V and 0 bases at J, with 3 bases between. The CDR3 loop spans 13 amino acids. The CDR3 region has the DNA TGTGCCAGCAGTGATAATAGCAATCAGCCCCAGCATTTT. Its translation is CASSDNSNQPQHF.

The chain uses TRBV3-1 (or the pseudogene TRBV3-2) and TRBJ2-1; maybe TRBD1 (6 bases). CDR1 is LGHDT, CDR2 YNNKEL, per germline (reference sequence). The length of the CDR3 is 15 residues. The V and J ends lost 4 bases and 3 bases respectively, with 13 bases between them. The CDR3 protein is CASSRVGTYYNEQFF. DNA of the CDR3: TGTGCCAGCAGCCGCGTCGGGACATACTACAATGAGCAGTTCTTC.

V and J are TRBV5-1 and TRBJ2-2, with 7 bases matching TRBD2. Germline V gene lookup returns CDR1 SGHRS and CDR2 YFSETQ. The CDR3 totals 16 residues. With V trimmed by 2 bases and J by 4 bases, 8 bases remained unmatched. CDR3 DNA: TGCGCCAGCAGCTTCATGGGACTACCAGCCACCGGGGAGCTGTTTTTT. Translated, it gives CASSFMGLPATGELFF.

The rearrangement uses TRBV27 and TRBJ1-6, with D possibly TRBD1 on 5 matching bases. Deletions cut 5 bases from V and 9 bases from J, with 20 bases between. The CDR3 spans 16 residues. Germline V gene data show CDR1 as MNHEY and CDR2 as SMNVEV (reference sequence). The CDR3 nucleotides read TGTGCCAGCAGTCCTCTCCGACCCGGCCAGGGTTCACCCCTCCACTTT. Translated: CASSPLRPGQGSPLHF.

The chain employs TRBV19 and TRBJ1-2, with 7 bases matching TRBD1. V dropped 2 bases and J dropped 8; count of bases not matched to a gene: 2. The germline gives CDR1 LNHDA, CDR2 SQIVND (reference sequence). The CDR3 is made up of 12 amino acids. The CDR3 loop reads CASSIQGGGYTF. In DNA form, the CDR3 reads TGTGCCAGTAGTATACAGGGGGGAGGCTACACCTTC.

This sequence joins TRBV29-1 and TRBJ1-1; the D is unclear. Per the germline V gene, CDR1 is SQVTM and CDR2 is ANQGSEA. V lost 8 bases, J lost 2 bases, and 12 bases lay in between. The CDR3 loop spans 12 amino acids. DNA for the CDR3: TGCAGCCTTGCTAGTCTCAACACTGAAGCTTTCTTT. Translating gives CSLASLNTEAFF.

The rearrangement links TRBV9 to TRBJ2-7; D gene ambiguous. Trimming left V 3 bases short and J 4 bases short, with 11 bases between. This CDR3 comprises 13 residues. CDR1 and CDR2 (germline): SGDLS, YYNGEE. The CDR3 region is CASSGVEWYEQYF. CDR3 bases: TGTGCCAGCAGCGGTGTAGAGTGGTACGAGCAGTACTTC.

V and J are TRBV28 and TRBJ1-5, with TRBD1 identical over 9 bases. The germline V gene encodes CDR1 MDHEN and CDR2 SYDVKM. The CDR3 has 16 amino acids. Losses at the gene ends were 10 bases for V and 4 bases for J; bases not matched to a gene: 14. The CDR3 DNA is TGTGCCACCTCGACCCTTCGGACAGGGGTAAATCAGCCCCAGCATTTT. It encodes CATSTLRTGVNQPQHF.